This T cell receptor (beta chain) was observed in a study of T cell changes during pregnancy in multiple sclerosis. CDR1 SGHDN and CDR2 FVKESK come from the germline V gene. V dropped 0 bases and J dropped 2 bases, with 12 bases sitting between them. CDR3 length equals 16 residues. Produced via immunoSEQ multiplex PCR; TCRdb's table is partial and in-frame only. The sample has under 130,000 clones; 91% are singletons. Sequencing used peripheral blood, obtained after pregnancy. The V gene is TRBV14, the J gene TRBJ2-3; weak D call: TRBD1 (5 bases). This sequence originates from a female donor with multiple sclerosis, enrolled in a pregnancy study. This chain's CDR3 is CASSQDAGITTDTQYF. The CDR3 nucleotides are TGTGCCAGCAGCCAAGATGCAGGGATTACCACAGATACGCAGTATTTT.